The rows below give T cell receptor beta chains drawn from one sample of a study of blood T cell repertoires in COVID-19. Profiling relied on immunoSEQ multiplex PCR, and the TCRdb table lists in-frame clones only, not all of them. The sample lists 100,000 or so clones, around 92% occurring once. The sequenced sample was peripheral blood. The origin of the receptors is a man aged 50-60 years with active COVID-19. CDR3s include the opening cysteine and the closing phenylalanine or tryptophan. The D gene is left open where the match is weak. Not every row has a clone size; where given, it reads once, few, many or a size class.

v_gene,abundance,d_gene,j_gene,CDR3aa,CDR3nt
TRBV4-1,few,-,TRBJ1-2,CASSQERGENYGYTF,TGCGCCAGCAGCCAAGAGCGGGGGGAGAACTATGGCTACACCTTC
TRBV5-8,-,-,TRBJ2-1,CASSLDAAKQFF,TGTGCCAGCAGCCTGGACGCCGCGAAGCAGTTCTTC
TRBV3-1/TRBV3-2,-,-,TRBJ2-5,CASSQDFRAQETQYF,TGTGCCAGCAGCCAAGATTTCAGGGCCCAAGAGACCCAGTACTTC
TRBV5-1,-,-,TRBJ2-3,CASSYGLSSTDTQYF,TGCGCCAGCAGCTACGGACTTTCCAGCACAGATACGCAGTATTTT
TRBV18,-,TRBD1,TRBJ2-3,CASSPPLTGGVDTQYF,TGTGCCAGCTCACCACCCTTGACAGGGGGCGTAGATACGCAGTATTTT
TRBV14,-,TRBD1,TRBJ1-1,CASSQELQGARAFF,TGTGCCAGCAGCCAAGAATTACAGGGGGCGAGAGCTTTCTTT
TRBV19,once,TRBD2,TRBJ2-1,CASSIDLSGRANEQFF,TGTGCCAGTAGTATAGATCTTAGCGGGAGGGCCAATGAGCAGTTCTTC
TRBV19,-,TRBD2,TRBJ2-1,CASRRTSGDNEQFF,TGTGCCAGTAGACGGACTAGCGGGGACAATGAGCAGTTCTTC
TRBV7-9,-,TRBD2,TRBJ2-3,CAYPGLPITDTQYF,TGTGCCTACCCGGGACTACCGATCACAGATACGCAGTATTTT
TRBV7-9,-,TRBD2,TRBJ2-3,CASSLLLAGGRFGKDTQYF,TGTGCCAGCAGCTTACTTCTAGCGGGAGGGCGGTTTGGCAAGGATACGCAGTATTTT
TRBV19,-,TRBD2,TRBJ2-6,CASSIGGLASSGANVLTF,TGTGCCAGTAGTATAGGGGGACTAGCGAGCTCTGGGGCCAACGTCCTGACTTTC
TRBV4-1,-,-,TRBJ2-6,CASSQASVGANVLTF,TGCGCCAGCAGCCAGGCCTCAGTTGGGGCCAACGTCCTGACTTTC
TRBV5-4,-,-,TRBJ1-1,CASRQALNTEAFF,TGTGCCAGCAGACAGGCTTTGAACACTGAAGCTTTCTTT
TRBV4-2,few,-,TRBJ2-7,CASSQEYGSSYEQYF,TGTGCCAGCAGCCAAGAATACGGGAGCTCCTACGAGCAGTACTTC
TRBV7-8,once,-,TRBJ2-1,CASSSRSDPEQFF,TGTGCCAGCAGCTCTCGAAGCGATCCTGAGCAGTTCTTC
TRBV9,-,-,TRBJ2-5,CASSVQGGETQYF,TGTGCCAGCAGCGTACAGGGAGGAGAGACCCAGTACTTC
TRBV5-1,-,-,TRBJ1-2,CASRELDSYGYTF,TGCGCCAGCAGGGAGTTGGACAGCTATGGCTACACCTTC
TRBV28,-,-,TRBJ2-7,CASSLTGNGYEQYF,TGTGCCAGCAGTCTAACAGGGAACGGCTACGAGCAGTACTTC
TRBV3-1/TRBV3-2,-,-,TRBJ2-7,CASSPTRVGNEQYF,TGTGCCAGCAGCCCAACCAGGGTTGGAAACGAGCAGTACTTC
TRBV14,few,-,TRBJ1-1,CASSQDVRSGAFF,TGTGCCAGCAGCCAAGATGTCCGGAGTGGTGCTTTCTTT
TRBV28,-,-,TRBJ1-1,CASSFSRARTEAFF,TGTGCCAGCAGTTTTTCCAGGGCGAGGACTGAAGCTTTCTTT
TRBV19,-,TRBD1,TRBJ2-7,CASSIDRGPYEQYF,TGTGCCAGTAGTATTGACAGGGGACCCTACGAGCAGTACTTC
TRBV25-1,-,-,TRBJ1-1,CASSDGQRQAFF,TGTGCCAGCAGTGACGGGCAGCGGCAAGCTTTCTTT
TRBV7-8,-,-,TRBJ1-5,CASSFLDSLNQPQHF,TGTGCCAGCAGCTTCCTGGACAGCCTGAATCAGCCCCAGCATTTT
TRBV11-2,-,-,TRBJ2-7,CASSSLSGQQYF,TGTGCCAGCAGCTCCCTCTCTGGGCAGCAGTACTTC
TRBV6-5,few,-,TRBJ2-7,CASSYARVGEQYF,TGTGCCAGCAGTTACGCGAGGGTGGGAGAGCAGTACTTC
TRBV6-1,once,TRBD1,TRBJ1-5,CASREMNNRDRNQSPQHF,TGTGCCAGCAGGGAAATGAACAACCGGGACAGGAACCAATCCCCCCAGCATTTT
TRBV5-1,-,TRBD1,TRBJ2-3,CASSRGGTGGTDTQYF,TGCGCCAGCAGCCGCGGCGGCACAGGGGGCACAGATACGCAGTATTTT
TRBV7-2,-,-,TRBJ2-7,CANLPKASYEQYF,TGTGCCAACCTGCCGAAAGCGTCTTACGAGCAGTACTTC
TRBV2,-,-,TRBJ1-2,CASRRDQGYGYGYTF,TGTGCCTCTAGACGGGACCAGGGGTATGGGTACGGCTACACCTTC
TRBV9,-,TRBD1,TRBJ1-4,CASSPRDTGQKIEKLFF,TGTGCCAGCAGCCCCCGGGACACGGGACAGAAGATTGAAAAACTGTTTTTT
TRBV27,-,-,TRBJ1-6,CASRPEGGANSPLHF,TGTGCCAGCAGGCCGGAGGGGGGGGCCAATTCACCCCTCCACTTT
TRBV5-1,-,-,TRBJ2-1,CASSSGGPGDEQFF,TGCGCCAGCAGCTCGGGGGGCCCTGGGGATGAGCAGTTCTTC
TRBV27,-,-,TRBJ2-3,CASSLRGITDTQYF,TGTGCCAGCAGTTTGAGAGGGATCACAGATACGCAGTATTTT
TRBV11-3,-,-,TRBJ1-1,CASSASGNQNTEAFF,TGTGCCAGCAGCGCCTCCGGGAATCAAAACACTGAAGCTTTCTTT
TRBV28,-,-,TRBJ1-5,CASSTLRGGYSNQPQHF,TGTGCCAGCAGCACCCTAAGGGGGGGTTATAGCAATCAGCCCCAGCATTTT
TRBV21-1,-,-,TRBJ1-2,CASSRREDYGYTF,TGTGCCAGCAGCCGCAGGGAGGACTATGGCTACACCTTC
TRBV7-8,-,TRBD1,TRBJ2-3,CASSDPRETGEDTQYF,TGTGCCAGCAGCGACCCTAGGGAAACAGGGGAAGATACGCAGTATTTT
TRBV5-5,-,-,TRBJ1-2,CASSLPGAHEGYTF,TGTGCCAGCAGCTTACCGGGAGCCCATGAGGGCTACACCTTC
TRBV7-9,once,TRBD1,TRBJ1-1,CASSPWGQDTEAFF,TGTGCCAGCAGCCCGTGGGGACAGGACACTGAAGCTTTCTTT
TRBV28,-,-,TRBJ2-7,CASSRQGGGTGLGEQYF,TGTGCCAGCAGCCGACAAGGGGGGGGGACAGGTCTGGGCGAGCAGTACTTC
TRBV7-9,few,TRBD1,TRBJ1-3,CASSLGDRDFGNTIYF,TGTGCCAGCAGCTTAGGGGACAGGGACTTTGGAAACACCATATATTTT
TRBV7-9,-,TRBD2,TRBJ2-1,CASSLVASGRDEQFF,TGTGCCAGCAGCTTAGTAGCTAGCGGGAGGGATGAGCAGTTCTTC
TRBV5-1,-,TRBD2,TRBJ2-7,CASSISGRAYEQYF,TGCGCCAGCAGCATTAGCGGGAGGGCCTACGAGCAGTACTTC
TRBV7-8,-,TRBD1,TRBJ1-2,CASSPGTGGEYGYTF,TGTGCCAGCAGCCCGGGGACAGGGGGGGAGTATGGCTACACCTTC
TRBV7-2,-,-,TRBJ2-7,CASSSTGHYEQYF,TGTGCCAGCAGCTCTACAGGACACTACGAGCAGTACTTC
TRBV29-1,-,TRBD1,TRBJ2-3,CSVGQGVTDTQYF,TGCAGCGTTGGCCAGGGGGTCACAGATACGCAGTATTTT
TRBV4-1,-,TRBD2,TRBJ2-5,CASSVLAGSGTQYF,TGCGCCAGCAGCGTACTAGCGGGTAGCGGGACCCAGTACTTC
TRBV3-1/TRBV3-2,-,TRBD1,TRBJ1-5,CASSQDQAGGRRAQHF,TGTGCCAGCAGCCAAGATCAGGCAGGGGGTCGGCGGGCCCAGCATTTT
TRBV18,-,-,TRBJ1-5,CASSGGFNQPQHF,TGTGCCAGCTCCGGGGGGTTCAATCAGCCCCAGCATTTT
TRBV5-4,-,-,TRBJ2-5,CASSSGSVFGTQYF,TGTGCCAGCAGCTCGGGAAGCGTCTTCGGGACCCAGTACTTC
TRBV7-3,-,TRBD1,TRBJ1-1,CASSPTGTNTEAFF,TGTGCCAGCAGCCCGACAGGGACGAACACTGAAGCTTTCTTT
TRBV6-5,-,-,TRBJ2-7,CASSYTSSYEQYF,TGTGCCAGCAGTTATACATCCTCCTACGAGCAGTACTTC
TRBV5-1,-,TRBD1,TRBJ2-7,CASSSPQSRGTGNHEQYF,TGCGCCAGCAGCTCCCCGCAGAGCAGGGGGACAGGGAACCACGAGCAGTACTTC
TRBV2,-,-,TRBJ1-1,CASSAGKWMNTEAFF,TGTGCCAGCAGTGCAGGTAAATGGATGAACACTGAAGCTTTCTTT
TRBV13,-,TRBD1,TRBJ1-4,CASSHGQGANEKLFF,TGTGCCAGCAGCCATGGACAGGGGGCTAATGAAAAACTGTTTTTT